Following are 11 T cell receptor beta chains from one sample sequenced in a study of post-analysis software for immune sequencing data. The library was made from cDNA and included unique molecular identifiers. Via MiXCR, TCRdb re-called the PCR reads, giving one row per CDR3 protein. The sample holds approximately 180,000 distinct CDR3 sequences; approximately 28% are singletons and the top ten take more than 1.3%. Their cognate antigens are unknown. Findings of the study overall: Five TRBV segments were more frequent in patients than controls; TRBV5-6, TRBV5-1 and TRBV20-1 belonged to this group.

Sequenced input: blood. These receptors were taken from a girl between 5 and 17 years old with multiple sclerosis.

This clonotype was observed at least ten times. This rearrangement joins TRBV5-5 to TRBJ2-3, with D unclear. This CDR3 contains 16 residues. CDR1 is SGHKS, CDR2 YYEKEE, per germline (reference sequence). Trimming pared 4 bases from V and 5 bases from J, leaving 20 bases between. CDR3 nucleotide sequence: TGTGCCAGCAGCCCCGATAGCAGCACCATTGGAGATACGCAGTATTTT. Its protein is CASSPDSSTIGDTQYF.

A note on this clonotype: A much larger clone lies a single base off, so this may be a read error. The V gene is TRBV15, the J gene TRBJ2-3, with D uncertain. Trimming shortened V by 3 bases and J by 6 bases, and 13 bases separated the two germline ends. The CDR3 is 14 residues long. CDR1 and CDR2 (germline): LNHNV, YYDKDF (reference sequence). Written as DNA, the CDR3 is TGTGCCACCAGCAGGACCGTCACCGGTGATACGCAGTATTTT. This codes for CATSRTVTGDTQYF.

This chain uses TRBV30 with TRBJ2-7, with a tentative D call TRBD2 (6 bases). The germline V gene has CDR1 GTSNPN and CDR2 SVGIG (reference sequence). CDR3 length: 16 amino acids. V lost 3 bases and J 3 bases, leaving 21 bases between the germline ends. The CDR3, as DNA: TGTGCCTGGAGGTGGGGTCCTGGACTACTCAACTACGAGCAGTACTTC. Residues: CAWRWGPGLLNYEQYF. Full variable domain (rest looked up from reference TRBV30 and TRBJ2-7): SQTIHQWPATLVQPVGSPLSLECTVEGTSNPNLYWYRQAAGRGLQLLFYSVGIGQISSEVPQNLSASRPQDRQFILSSKKLLLSDSGFYLCAWRWGPGLLNYEQYFGPGTRLTVT.

This clonotype was counted many times. This chain links TRBV10-3 with TRBJ2-3, with D possibly matching TRBD2 (5 bases). CDR3 length: 14 residues. Looked up from germline, CDR1 is ENHRY and CDR2 is SYGVKD. Trimming shortened V by 4 bases and J by 6 bases, and 14 bases separated the two germline ends. The CDR3 region has the DNA TGTGCCATCAGTGTACTCAGTATAGCGGATACGCAGTATTTT. Protein sequence: CAISVLSIADTQYF.

This clonotype was seen only a few times. V and J are TRBV29-1 and TRBJ1-6; D gene ambiguous. V was trimmed by 4 bases and J by 10 bases, leaving 14 bases between them. The CDR3 totals 13 residues. Germline CDR1 SQVTM, CDR2 ANQGSEA. This chain's CDR3 is CSVVLETGSPLHF. For the CDR3, the DNA is TGCAGCGTTGTTTTAGAGACTGGGTCACCCCTCCACTTT.

As DNA, the CDR3 is TGTGCCAGCAGCTTAGTAGGTATCTCGAGCACTGGGGCCAACGTCCTGACTTTC. The encoded protein is CASSLVGISSTGANVLTF. J is TRBJ2-6 and V is TRBV7-2, with no clear D. This CDR3 has 18 amino acids. In germline, CDR1 is SGHTA, CDR2 FQGNSA. V lost 1 base to trimming and J lost 2 bases, with 15 bases between them.

This chain joins TRBV20-1 and TRBJ2-7, with 10 bases lining up with TRBD2. The CDR3 runs 18 residues. The germline gives CDR1 DFQATT, CDR2 SNEGSKA (reference sequence). J was trimmed by 0 bases and V by 5 bases; bases with no gene match: 16. The CDR3 loop reads CSARGDTGASGSSYEQYF. The CDR3 nucleotides are TGCAGTGCTCGAGGGGACACCGGAGCTAGCGGGAGCTCCTACGAGCAGTACTTC.

The chain employs TRBV10-3 and TRBJ1-6; tentative D call: TRBD1 (6 bases). This CDR3 spans 14 amino acids. Germline V gene data show CDR1 as ENHRY and CDR2 as SYGVKD. Trimming shortened V by 6 bases and J by 6 bases, and 12 bases separated the two germline ends. CDR3 loop: CAISLGQLNSPLHF. CDR3 bases: TGTGCCATCAGCCTTGGACAGCTTAATTCACCCCTCCACTTT.

This clonotype was observed at least ten times. The chain employs TRBV18 and TRBJ1-2; 9 bases map to TRBD1. The CDR3 length is 15 residues. Germline values: CDR1 KGHSH, CDR2 LQKENI. V lost 3 bases to trimming and J lost 4 bases; unmatched junction nucleotides: 6. This CDR3 reads CASSPQPGQGYGYTF. In DNA, the CDR3 is TGTGCCAGCTCACCTCAACCGGGACAGGGCTATGGCTACACCTTC.

With regard to this clonotype: Since a much larger clone is just one base distant, this may be a read error. CDR3 sequence (DNA): TGTGCCAGCAGTTACATAGACGGTTACGAGCAGTACTTC. It specifies CASSYIDGYEQYF. The chain carries TRBV12-3 or TRBV12-4 and TRBJ2-4; D is uncertain. The end of the DNA aligns better with TRBJ2-7, so the J call may be wrong. The CDR3 totals 13 residues.

There are a few counts of this clonotype. The chain joins TRBV5-1 to TRBJ2-3; D possibly corresponds to TRBD2 (6 bases). V shed 2 bases and J shed 9 bases, with 10 bases lying between them. The CDR3 runs 12 residues. Germline V gene sequence: CDR1 SGHRS, CDR2 YFSETQ. CDR3 residues: CASSLPGETQYF. The DNA of the CDR3 is TGCGCCAGCAGCTTACCGGGAGAGACGCAGTATTTT. The full variable domain, with the rest looked up from reference TRBV5-1 and TRBJ2-3, is KAGVTQTPRYLIKTRGQQVTLSCSPISGHRSVSWYQQTPGQGLQFLFEYFSETQRNKGNFPGRFSGRQFSNSRSEMNVSTLELGDSALYLCASSLPGETQYFGPGTRLTVL.